These 2 T cell receptor beta chains share one sample of origin, sequenced in a study of memory CD4+ T cells and cytomegalovirus serostatus (dated by TCRdb to between 2018 and 2021). Library method: the immunoSEQ multiplex PCR assay. Entries here come from immuneACCESS through TCRdb and include only in-frame sequences with V and J called. Some clones fail to appear in such tables; in the studies checked, an unresolved V gene covers under half of the shortfall, and the cause of the remainder is unknown. The sample profile shows 50,000 to 60,000 clones; 60% to 85% of them were found once. About 1.4% of the sample goes to the ten largest clones. Single viable CD3+CD4+CD8-CD45RO+ cells were sorted as memory CD4+ T cells on a FACSAria II. The sequencing input was memory CD4+ T cells from blood. The receptors originated from an adult in good health and CMV-seropositive.

This rearrangement joins TRBV9 to TRBJ2-2; D perhaps matches TRBD2 (8 bases). Per germline, CDR1 SGDLS and CDR2 YYNGEE. Between the trimmed V and J ends, which lost 6 bases and 7 bases, there was a span of 25 bases. This CDR3 spans 17 amino acids. The CDR3 protein is CASTPAPGGPGGGELFF. The DNA for the CDR3 is TGTGCCAGCACCCCGGCCCCGGGAGGGCCAGGGGGCGGGGAGCTGTTTTTT.

The V and J genes are TRBV9 and TRBJ1-1; 8 bases are a match to TRBD1. Germline trimming cut 3 bases from V and 6 bases from J; bases unmatched to any gene: 10. The CDR3 loop spans 15 amino acids. CDR1 is SGDLS, CDR2 YYNGEE, per germline. The CDR3 DNA sequence: TGTGCCAGCAGCGCTTCAGGGGGCCAGGGGGCTGAAGCTTTCTTT. This gives the protein CASSASGGQGAEAFF.